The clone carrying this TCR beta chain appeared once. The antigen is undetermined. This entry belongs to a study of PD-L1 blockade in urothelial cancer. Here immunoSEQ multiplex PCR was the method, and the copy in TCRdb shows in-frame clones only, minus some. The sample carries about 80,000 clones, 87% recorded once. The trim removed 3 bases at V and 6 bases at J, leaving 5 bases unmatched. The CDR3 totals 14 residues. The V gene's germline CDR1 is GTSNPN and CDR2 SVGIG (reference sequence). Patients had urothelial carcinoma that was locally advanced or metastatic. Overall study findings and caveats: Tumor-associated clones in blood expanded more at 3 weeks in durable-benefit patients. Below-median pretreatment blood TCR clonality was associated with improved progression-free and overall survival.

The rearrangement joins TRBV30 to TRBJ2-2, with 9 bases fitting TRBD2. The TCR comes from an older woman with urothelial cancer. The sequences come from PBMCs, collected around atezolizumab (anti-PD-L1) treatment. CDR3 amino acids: CAWSWGLAPGELFF. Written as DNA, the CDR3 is TGTGCCTGGAGCTGGGGACTAGCCCCCGGGGAGCTGTTTTTT.